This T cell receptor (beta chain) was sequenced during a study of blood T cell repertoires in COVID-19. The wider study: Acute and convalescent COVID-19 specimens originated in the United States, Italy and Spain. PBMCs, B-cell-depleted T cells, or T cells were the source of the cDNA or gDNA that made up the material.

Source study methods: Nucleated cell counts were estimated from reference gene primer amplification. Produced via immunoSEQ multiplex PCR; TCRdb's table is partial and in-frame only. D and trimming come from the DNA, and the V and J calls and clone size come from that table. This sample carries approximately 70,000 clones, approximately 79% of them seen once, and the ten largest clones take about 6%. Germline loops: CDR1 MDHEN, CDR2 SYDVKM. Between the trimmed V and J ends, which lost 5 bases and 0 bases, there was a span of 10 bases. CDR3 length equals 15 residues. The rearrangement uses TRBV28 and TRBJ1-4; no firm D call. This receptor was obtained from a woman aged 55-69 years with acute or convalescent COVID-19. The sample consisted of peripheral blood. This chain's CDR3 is CASSLRVPTNEKLFF. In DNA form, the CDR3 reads TGTGCCAGCAGTCTGCGGGTCCCAACTAATGAAAAACTGTTTTTT.